These 32 T cell receptor beta chains were sequenced from one sample in a study of a mutant IDH1 vaccine in newly diagnosed glioma. The protocol was immunoSEQ multiplex PCR, while the TCRdb copy is restricted to in-frame clones and leaves out a portion. The repertoire consists of around 41,000 clones, with about four fifths occurring once and the leading ten covering roughly 6.3%. Noted time point: week 23, last vaccination. The investigators gave 300 ug of mutant IDH1 20-mer peptide in each vaccine dose, together with topical imiquimod. Their antigen targets remain unknown. This specimen consisted of PBMCs, obtained from a glioma patient whose treatment included an IDH1 peptide vaccine. The receptor set was obtained from a woman aged 35 to 49 with glioma. Some clones in this sample may be carry-over from other donors' samples.

The J gene is TRBJ2-7, the V gene TRBV6-1; D remains ambiguous. The CDR3 spans 13 residues. V was clipped by 6 bases and J by 0 bases, with 9 bases between them. CDR1 and CDR2 (germline): MNHNS, SASEGT. CDR3 nucleotide sequence: TGTGCCAGCAGGGCCTTCAGCTCCTACGAGCAGTACTTC. Translation: CASRAFSSYEQYF.

The chain links TRBV5-1 to TRBJ2-1; D not resolved. The germline V gene encodes CDR1 SGHRS and CDR2 YFSETQ. This CDR3 is 11 amino acids long. V was clipped by 5 bases and J by 5 bases, with 5 bases between them. The CDR3 bases are TGCGCCAGCAGAGGAGACAATGAGCAGTTCTTC. It codes for CASRGDNEQFF.

V gene TRBV7-6 combines with J gene TRBJ2-7; TRBD1 is a possible D gene (6 bases). V shed 5 bases and J shed 4 bases, with 9 bases lying between them. The CDR3 is made up of 12 amino acids. The V gene's germline CDR1 is SGHVS and CDR2 FNYEAQ. CDR3 bases: TGTGCCAGCAGCGGACAGCAATACGAGCAGTACTTC. It codes for CASSGQQYEQYF.

The chain employs TRBV9 and TRBJ2-1; no definite D call. The germline V and J ends were trimmed by 0 bases and 2 bases, with 9 bases remaining between them. CDR1 is SGDLS, CDR2 YYNGEE, per germline. CDR3 size: 15 residues. The CDR3: CASSVGAAAYNEQFF. CDR3 coding DNA: TGTGCCAGCAGCGTAGGGGCAGCCGCCTACAATGAGCAGTTCTTC. Complete variable domain (other parts from reference TRBV9 and TRBJ2-1): DSGVTQTPKHLITATGQRVTLRCSPRSGDLSVYWYQQSLDQGLQFLIQYYNGEERAKGNILERFSAQQFPDLHSELNLSSLELGDSALYFCASSVGAAAYNEQFFGPGTRLTVL.

In DNA, the CDR3 is TGTGCCAGCAGCGAGGGGGGGGACACTGAAGCTTTCTTT. It yields the protein CASSEGGDTEAFF. The chain couples TRBV9 to TRBJ1-1; possibly TRBD1 for D (6 bases). The germline V and J ends were trimmed by 3 bases and 3 bases, with 9 bases remaining between them. Germline loops: CDR1 SGDLS, CDR2 YYNGEE. This CDR3 contains 13 residues. The whole variable domain, remainder taken from reference TRBV9 and TRBJ1-1, is DSGVTQTPKHLITATGQRVTLRCSPRSGDLSVYWYQQSLDQGLQFLIQYYNGEERAKGNILERFSAQQFPDLHSELNLSSLELGDSALYFCASSEGGDTEAFFGQGTRLTVV.

This chain joins TRBV5-6 and TRBJ2-7, with TRBD2 matching over 10 bases. The J segment lost 3 bases and the V segment lost 1 base, leaving 7 bases of the junction unmatched. In germline, CDR1 is SGHDT, CDR2 YYEEEE. The CDR3 extends over 16 amino acids. As DNA, the CDR3 is TGTGCCAGCAGCTTGAGGTGGAGCGGGAGGGGCTACGAGCAGTACTTC. This gives the protein CASSLRWSGRGYEQYF.

The chain carries TRBV9 and TRBJ1-3; D possibly corresponds to TRBD1 (5 bases). This CDR3 has 18 amino acids. V lost 0 bases and J lost 0, with 16 bases in between. CDR1 and CDR2 (germline): SGDLS, YYNGEE. This CDR3 reads CASSVGGRITSSGNTIYF. The DNA for the CDR3 is TGTGCCAGCAGCGTAGGGGGCAGAATTACCTCCTCTGGAAACACCATATATTTT.

The J gene is TRBJ2-3, the V gene TRBV7-2; D may correspond to TRBD1 or TRBD2 (5 bases each). The V gene's germline CDR1 is SGHTA and CDR2 FQGNSA. The CDR3 has 12 residues. V gave up 8 bases and J gave up 4 bases, with 10 bases separating them. DNA for the CDR3: TGTGCCAGCGGCATGGGGGCAGATACGCAGTATTTT. This gives the protein CASGMGADTQYF.

J is TRBJ2-7 and V is TRBV28; D gene unclear. Trimming cost V 10 bases and J 8 bases, with 12 bases left between them. The V gene's germline CDR1 is MDHEN and CDR2 SYDVKM. This CDR3 has 10 residues. The CDR3 nucleotides read TGTGCCACCCAGTACGGCAAGCAGTACTTC. It specifies CATQYGKQYF.

The chain uses TRBV4-1 and TRBJ2-3; D is ambiguous. This CDR3 spans 16 amino acids. V lost 1 base and J 2 bases, leaving 13 bases between the germline ends. Germline V lookup: CDR1 MGHRA, CDR2 YSYEKL. In nucleotides, the CDR3 is TGCGCCAGCAGCCAAGTCGACCTAGGTTTCACAGATACGCAGTATTTT. Translation gives CASSQVDLGFTDTQYF.

This sequence joins TRBV28 and TRBJ1-2; D perhaps matches TRBD1 (6 bases). Trimming left V 5 bases short and J 1 base short, with 11 bases between. Germline V gene sequence: CDR1 MDHEN, CDR2 SYDVKM. CDR3 size: 14 residues. The CDR3 spells CASSRTVYNYGYTF. For the CDR3, the DNA is TGTGCCAGCAGTAGGACAGTTTATAACTATGGCTACACCTTC.

The genes are TRBV4-1 and TRBJ2-7; D gene unclear. CDR1 MGHRA and CDR2 YSYEKL come from the germline V gene. The CDR3 consists of 15 residues. Trimming stripped 0 bases from V and 4 bases from J, with 13 bases between. DNA of the CDR3: TGCGCCAGCAGCCAAGAATCCAGGCCCTCTTACGAGCAGTACTTC. Protein: CASSQESRPSYEQYF.

The chain employs TRBV18 and TRBJ1-6; D not certain. V lost 1 base and J lost 7, with 14 bases in between. The germline V gene has CDR1 KGHSH and CDR2 LQKENI. There are 16 residues in the CDR3. The CDR3 reads CASSPLQERSNSPLHF. The CDR3 DNA reads TGTGCCAGCTCACCACTTCAAGAAAGATCAAATTCACCCCTCCACTTT.

This chain connects TRBV25-1 to TRBJ2-7; D is unresolved. The CDR3 is 14 residues long. The germline gives CDR1 MGHDK, CDR2 SYGVNS. Trimming stripped 4 bases from V and 0 bases from J, with 10 bases between. DNA for the CDR3: TGTGCCAGCAGTGTAGTCACAGACTCCTACGAGCAGTACTTC. It yields the protein CASSVVTDSYEQYF.

This chain joins TRBV7-3 and TRBJ1-1; 8 positions agree with TRBD1. This CDR3 region has 14 residues. Per germline, CDR1 SGHTA and CDR2 FQGTGA. V gave up 2 bases and J gave up 4 bases; unmatched junction bases: 3. The CDR3 reads CASSLQGATTEAFF. The CDR3 DNA reads TGTGCCAGCAGCTTACAGGGGGCGACCACTGAAGCTTTCTTT.

For the CDR3, the DNA is TGTGCCAGCGCATTATTGGGCCGCGTGAGGGGTGGGGGCATTCAGTACTTC. This codes for CASALLGRVRGGGIQYF. V is TRBV28 and J is TRBJ2-4; D possibly matches TRBD1 or TRBD2 (5 bases each). CDR3 length: 17 amino acids. Trimming stripped 8 bases from V and 9 bases from J, with 29 bases between. The germline gives CDR1 MDHEN, CDR2 SYDVKM.

The CDR3 region is CASSFGLKPYEQYF. The CDR3 region has the DNA TGTGCCAGCAGCTTTGGACTAAAGCCCTACGAGCAGTACTTC. This chain uses TRBV5-4 with TRBJ2-7; a weak D match, TRBD2 (6 bases). CDR3 length equals 14 residues. The germline V gene has CDR1 SGHNT and CDR2 YYREEE (reference sequence). The V end lost 2 bases, the J end lost 2 bases, and 11 bases lay between the germline ends. The entire variable domain, with the rest obtained from reference TRBV5-4 and TRBJ2-7, is as follows: ETGVTQSPTHLIKTRGQQVTLRCSSQSGHNTVSWYQQALGQGPQFIFQYYREEENGRGNFPPRFSGLQFPNYSSELNVNALELDDSALYLCASSFGLKPYEQYFGPGTRLTVT.

The rearrangement links TRBV5-1 to TRBJ1-3; no clear D. The V and J ends lost 2 bases and 2 bases respectively, with 11 bases between them. The CDR3 length is 15 residues. CDR1 and CDR2 (germline): SGHRS, YFSETQ. This chain's CDR3 is CASSLPQVAGNTIYF. The CDR3 region has the DNA TGCGCCAGCAGCTTACCTCAGGTGGCTGGAAACACCATATATTTT.

This chain joins TRBV4-1 and TRBJ2-7; no clear D gene. Per the germline V gene, CDR1 is MGHRA and CDR2 is YSYEKL. Between the trimmed V and J ends, which lost 0 bases and 2 bases, there was a span of 11 bases. CDR3 length equals 15 residues. CDR3 in amino acids: CASSQDFFRTYEQYF. The CDR3, as DNA: TGCGCCAGCAGCCAAGATTTTTTCCGCACCTACGAGCAGTACTTC.

This sequence joins TRBV7-6 and TRBJ1-6; D is unclear. This CDR3 has 15 residues. CDR1 is SGHVS, CDR2 FNYEAQ, per germline. Trimming cost V 2 bases and J 10 bases, with 15 bases left between them. The CDR3 DNA is TGTGCCAGCAGCTTAAGTGGAATCTCAGGCTCACCCCTCCACTTT. Translating gives CASSLSGISGSPLHF. Looking up the rest from reference TRBV7-6 and TRBJ1-6 gives the full variable domain: GAGVSQSPRYKVTKRGQDVALRCDPISGHVSLYWYRQALGQGPEFLTYFNYEAQQDKSGLPNDRFSAERPEGSISTLTIQRTEQRDSAMYRCASSLSGISGSPLHFGNGTRLTVT.

V and J are TRBV19 and TRBJ2-3; 11 nucleotides align to TRBD2. Germline V gives CDR1 LNHDA, CDR2 SQIVND (reference sequence). The CDR3 spans 15 residues. V shed 7 bases and J 5 bases; nucleotides not matched to a gene: 8. The CDR3 is CASNKPLAGEDTQYF. In DNA form, the CDR3 reads TGTGCCAGTAATAAACCACTAGCGGGAGAAGATACGCAGTATTTT.

CDR3 nucleotide sequence: TGTGCCAGCAGTTCGGGATTTGGAAATTCACCCCTCCACTTT. Its translation is CASSSGFGNSPLHF. The chain joins TRBV6-6 to TRBJ1-6; D remains ambiguous. The CDR3 is 14 amino acids. Trimming shortened V by 4 bases and J by 7 bases, and 11 bases separated the two germline ends. Germline CDR1 reads MNHNY; CDR2 reads SVGAGI (reference sequence).

The chain carries TRBV11-3 and TRBJ2-1, with D perhaps matching TRBD1 (7 bases). The germline V and J ends were trimmed by 0 bases and 7 bases, with 16 bases remaining between them. The CDR3 has 16 amino acids. Germline V gene data show CDR1 as SGHNT and CDR2 as YENEEA. The CDR3 sequence is CASSLDGRGAWNEQFF. The DNA of the CDR3 is TGTGCCAGCAGCTTAGATGGCAGGGGGGCTTGGAATGAGCAGTTCTTC.

This sequence joins TRBV11-3 and TRBJ1-1, with D perhaps TRBD1 (5 bases). This CDR3 comprises 16 residues. Germline CDR1 SGHNT, CDR2 YENEEA. V lost 0 bases to trimming and J lost 6 bases, with 17 bases between them. The CDR3, as DNA: TGTGCCAGCAGCTTAGATGGCCGGGGGGGTAGCGCTGAAGCTTTCTTT. This sequence encodes CASSLDGRGGSAEAFF.

The chain recombines TRBV6-6 with TRBJ2-2; D assignment may be TRBD1 or TRBD2 (5 bases each). Germline CDR1 and CDR2: MNHNY and SVGAGI (reference sequence). The CDR3 has 15 residues. Trimming took off 6 bases at V and 4 bases at J, with 15 bases between the two ends. The CDR3 here is CASSYRRDGTGELFF. CDR3 in DNA: TGTGCCAGCAGCTACCGTCGGGACGGCACCGGGGAGCTGTTTTTT.

The genes are TRBV5-1 and TRBJ2-5; 7 nucleotides match TRBD2. The V segment lost 0 bases and the J segment 2 bases; nucleotides outside the gene matches: 4. The CDR3 contains 15 residues. The germline gives CDR1 SGHRS, CDR2 YFSETQ. The CDR3, as DNA: TGCGCCAGCAGCTTGGACGGGACTACTCAAGAGACCCAGTACTTC. It translates to CASSLDGTTQETQYF.

This clone came up a few times. The chain links TRBV7-9 to TRBJ2-7; D is perhaps TRBD2 (6 bases). The CDR3 has 13 residues. Germline CDR1 is SEHNR and CDR2 is FQNEAQ (reference sequence). V was clipped by 3 bases and J by 7 bases, with 13 bases between them. The CDR3 reads CASSLEAREEQYF. The CDR3 nucleotides are TGTGCCAGCAGCTTGGAGGCCCGGGAGGAGCAGTACTTC.

This clone was observed a few times. The chain joins TRBV9 to TRBJ1-5; D remains unclear. V shed 7 bases and J shed 0 bases, with 11 bases lying between them. CDR3 length equals 14 residues. Germline CDR1 and CDR2: SGDLS and YYNGEE. The CDR3 coding sequence is TGTGCCAGCGGAGGCGGATATAGCAATCAGCCCCAGCATTTT. It yields the protein CASGGGYSNQPQHF. The whole variable domain, filled in from reference TRBV9 and TRBJ1-5, reads DSGVTQTPKHLITATGQRVTLRCSPRSGDLSVYWYQQSLDQGLQFLIQYYNGEERAKGNILERFSAQQFPDLHSELNLSSLELGDSALYFCASGGGYSNQPQHFGDGTRLSIL.

The V gene is TRBV21-1, the J gene TRBJ2-3; TRBD2 was called by the table and not checked on the DNA. TRBV21-1 is tagged as a pseudogene. This CDR3 comprises 16 residues. CDR3 in amino acids: CASSNGGGDSGDTQYF. CDR3 in DNA: TGTGCCAGCAGCAACGGGGGGGGTGACTCGGGGGATACGCAGTATTTT.

V is TRBV19 and J is TRBJ1-1, with 7 positions matching TRBD1. Per the germline V gene, CDR1 is LNHDA and CDR2 is SQIVND (reference sequence). This CDR3 contains 16 residues. Germline trimming cut 3 bases from V and 3 bases from J; bases unmatched to any gene: 10. CDR3 in amino acids: CASSMGTALGHTEAFF. CDR3 coding DNA: TGTGCCAGTAGTATGGGGACAGCCCTGGGGCACACTGAAGCTTTCTTT. The full variable domain, with the rest looked up from reference TRBV19 and TRBJ1-1, is DGGITQSPKYLFRKEGQNVTLSCEQNLNHDAMYWYRQDPGQGLRLIYYSQIVNDFQKGDIAEGYSVSREKKESFPLTVTSAQKNPTAFYLCASSMGTALGHTEAFFGQGTRLTVV.

The chain carries TRBV27 and TRBJ1-2; D call uncertain. The length of the CDR3 is 13 residues. The germline CDR1 and CDR2 sequences are MNHEY and SMNVEV (reference sequence). The germline V and J ends were trimmed by 3 bases and 0 bases, with 5 bases remaining between them. The CDR3 nucleotides are TGTGCCAGCAGTTTCGGGCCTAACTATGGCTACACCTTC. It is translated as CASSFGPNYGYTF.

The gene calls are TRBV10-3 and TRBJ2-2, with 11 bases identical to TRBD1. V dropped 6 bases and J dropped 5; count of bases not matched to a gene: 2. The V gene's germline CDR1 is ENHRY and CDR2 SYGVKD. This CDR3 comprises 14 residues. CDR3 nucleotides: TGTGCCATCAGAGGACAGGGGGCGACCGGGGAGCTGTTTTTT. Translation gives CAIRGQGATGELFF.